This T cell receptor beta chain is drawn from a study of T cells in Graves' hyperthyroidism and ophthalmopathy. Patients showing uncontrolled infection, other autoimmune disease, pregnancy or lactation were ineligible. PBMCs were derived from roughly 9.6 ml fresh peripheral blood. This clonotype was recorded at least ten times. Its matching antigen is unknown. Study outcomes and limitations: Within blood appeared most thyroid clonotypes that had expanded above 0.001.

What was amplified from RNA transcripts were TCR beta CDR3 regions. A first-round RT-PCR of the TCR CDR3 used the HTBI primer set. TCRdb analysed the multiplex PCR reads with MiXCR anew, one entry per CDR3 protein. The sample carries 400,000 or so distinct CDR3 sequences, roughly 15% recorded once. The TCR originated in a woman younger than 45 with Graves' ophthalmopathy. Material for sequencing was blood.

DNA of the CDR3: TGTGCCAGCAGCCAAGGTCCAGTGCAAGAGACCCAGTACTTC. Translation gives CASSQGPVQETQYF. The chain carries TRBV3-1 and TRBJ2-5; no definite D call. CDR3 length: 14 residues. CDR1 LGHDT and CDR2 YNNKEL come from the germline V gene (reference sequence). V lost 1 base and J lost 2, with 8 bases in between.